The present TCR beta chain was sequenced within a study of shared clonotypes between healthy human individuals. Regarding the study as a whole: When naive CD4 clonotypes were compared across a handful of donors, around 5% were shared.

Note on this clone: No antigen is known for it.

The V gene lost 6 bases and the J gene lost 7 bases, with 16 bases spanning the gap. Germline lookup yields CDR1 MDHEN and CDR2 SYDVKM. The CDR3 has 13 residues. Each of the donors was a healthy adult who was HIV-negative and had not had a recent acute infection or vaccination. CD4+ cells yielded CD45RA+ naive and CD45RA-negative memory subsets. Sorted subsets were amplified in replicate PCRs using around 220 ng DNA, around 30,000 T cell genomes. Some clones are missing from TCRdb's copy, which holds only in-frame ones; the method was immunoSEQ multiplex PCR. The table lists millions of clones, about 92% of them singletons.

This TCR came from a man aged 18 to 29 in good health. Some clones in this sample may be carry-over from other donors' samples. V and J are TRBV28 and TRBJ2-7, with TRBD1 as a possible D gene (6 bases). Sequencing input: naive CD4+ T cells from PBMCs. Documented subset: CD45RA+ positively selected. CDR3 nucleotide sequence: TGTGCCAGCAGGGGGGCTGCGGTTGGAGAGCAGTACTTC. Its protein product is CASRGAAVGEQYF.